A single sample is the source of the 16 T cell receptor beta chains below, sequenced in a study of Ad26.COV2.S vaccination and SARS-CoV-2 variants. Clones were read by immunoSEQ multiplex PCR, and TCRdb kept only the in-frame ones, dropping some. The profile shows some 180,000 clones, roughly nine tenths of them singletons. The sample consisted of peripheral blood, taken after recovery from COVID-19. The receptor set was obtained from a human donor who had recovered from COVID-19.

In its sample, this clone was seen a few times. The genes are TRBV3-1 (or the pseudogene TRBV3-2) and TRBJ1-2, with TRBD1 as a possible D gene (5 bases). Germline-derived CDR1 and CDR2 are LGHDT and YNNKEL (reference sequence). This CDR3 is built from 15 residues. The germline V and J ends were trimmed by 0 bases and 5 bases, with 13 bases remaining between them. In DNA form, the CDR3 reads TGTGCCAGCAGCCAAGATTTGGGCAGGGTTTATGGCTACACCTTC. Protein product: CASSQDLGRVYGYTF.

The chain employs TRBV24-1 and TRBJ2-3; 14 bases agree with TRBD2. The CDR3 length is 18 residues. Germline loops: CDR1 KGHDR, CDR2 SFDVKD. The ends lost 1 base at V and 3 bases at J; junction bases unmatched: 5. The CDR3 here is CATSDFGTSGSITDTQYF. CDR3 sequence (DNA): TGTGCCACCAGTGATTTCGGGACTAGCGGGAGTATAACAGATACGCAGTATTTT.

The V and J genes are TRBV3-1 (or the pseudogene TRBV3-2) and TRBJ1-6; possible D gene TRBD1, 5 bases. Germline V lookup: CDR1 LGHDT, CDR2 YNNKEL (reference sequence). Trimming took off 3 bases at V and 10 bases at J, with 16 bases between the two ends. The CDR3 extends over 15 amino acids. Written as DNA, the CDR3 is TGTGCCAGCAGCCATGTAAACAGGCTTAGCTCACCCCTCCACTTT. Protein: CASSHVNRLSSPLHF.

The chain recombines TRBV28 with TRBJ1-2, with D possibly matching TRBD1 (5 bases). Per germline, CDR1 MDHEN and CDR2 SYDVKM. Trimming removed 7 bases at V and 2 bases at J, with 14 bases between. This CDR3 is built from 14 residues. The DNA for the CDR3 is TGTGCCAGCACGGAGGACACCCCGAACTATGGCTACACCTTC. Translation gives CASTEDTPNYGYTF.

V gene TRBV11-3 combines with J gene TRBJ2-1; 7 positions match TRBD2. The ends lost 1 base at V and 3 bases at J; junction bases unmatched: 0. This CDR3 has 14 amino acids. Germline V gene data show CDR1 as SGHNT and CDR2 as YENEEA. The CDR3 protein is CASSLAGGYNEQFF. CDR3 DNA sequence: TGTGCCAGCAGCTTAGCGGGAGGCTACAATGAGCAGTTCTTC. The full variable domain, rest sourced from reference TRBV11-3 and TRBJ2-1, is EAGVVQSPRYKIIEKKQPVAFWCNPISGHNTLYWYLQNLGQGPELLIRYENEEAVDDSQLPKDRFSAERLKGVDSTLKIQPAELGDSAVYLCASSLAGGYNEQFFGPGTRLTVL.

The chain combines TRBV4-2 with TRBJ2-1; 12 bases map to TRBD2. With 4 bases clipped from V and 7 bases from J, the junction kept 11 bases outside the gene matches. Germline lookup yields CDR1 LGHNA and CDR2 YNFKEQ. This CDR3 contains 17 residues. CDR3 coding DNA: TGTGCCAGCAGCCTCACCCCGACTAGCGGGGGTAGTAATGAGCAGTTCTTC. It is translated as CASSLTPTSGGSNEQFF.

The rearrangement links TRBV13 to TRBJ1-5, with no clear D. Between the trimmed V and J ends, which lost 0 bases and 2 bases, there was a span of 5 bases. The germline V gene encodes CDR1 PRHDT and CDR2 FYEKMQ (reference sequence). There are 14 residues in the CDR3. This CDR3 is CASSLGRGNQPQHF. CDR3 bases: TGTGCCAGCAGCTTAGGCCGGGGCAATCAGCCCCAGCATTTT. The full variable domain, its missing parts supplied by reference TRBV13 and TRBJ1-5, is AAGVIQSPRHLIKEKRETATLKCYPIPRHDTVYWYQQGPGQDPQFLISFYEKMQSDKGSIPDRFSAQQFSDYHSELNMSSLELGDSALYFCASSLGRGNQPQHFGDGTRLSIL.

The rearrangement joins TRBV5-6 to TRBJ2-7, with TRBD2 matching 8 bases. Germline V gives CDR1 SGHDT, CDR2 YYEEEE. The CDR3 is 14 amino acids. V lost 4 bases and J lost 2; bases outside the gene matches: 5. This CDR3 reads CASSVSGVTYEQYF. The CDR3 DNA follows: TGTGCCAGCAGCGTTAGCGGGGTAACCTACGAGCAGTACTTC.

The chain uses TRBV19 and TRBJ1-1, with unresolved D. CDR3 size: 12 residues. V lost 4 bases to trimming and J lost 5 bases, with 8 bases between them. Germline CDR1 and CDR2: LNHDA and SQIVND (reference sequence). As DNA, the CDR3 is TGTGCCAGTAGTAAACATAAGACTGAAGCTTTCTTT. Its protein product is CASSKHKTEAFF.

The CDR3 sequence: CASRHDRDSPYEQYF. The CDR3 region has the DNA TGTGCCAGCAGACACGACAGGGATTCTCCATACGAGCAGTACTTC. The chain carries TRBV11-2 and TRBJ2-7; TRBD1 matches at 7 bases. Germline trimming cut 6 bases from V and 4 bases from J; bases unmatched to any gene: 12. CDR1 and CDR2 from the germline V gene are SGHAT and FQNNGV. CDR3 size: 15 residues. Supplemented by reference TRBV11-2 and TRBJ2-7, the full variable domain reads EAGVAQSPRYKIIEKRQSVAFWCNPISGHATLYWYQQILGQGPKLLIQFQNNGVVDDSQLPKDRFSAERLKGVDSTLKIQPAKLEDSAVYLCASRHDRDSPYEQYFGPGTRLTVT.

V gene TRBV5-1 combines with J gene TRBJ2-1; 11 nucleotides match TRBD2. V lost 0 bases and J lost 4; bases outside the gene matches: 3. CDR1 SGHRS and CDR2 YFSETQ come from the germline V gene. This CDR3 has 16 residues. The CDR3 region has the DNA TGCGCCAGCAGCTTGGTTGGGACTAGCGGATACAATGAGCAGTTCTTC. It is translated as CASSLVGTSGYNEQFF.

The chain recombines TRBV12-3 or TRBV12-4 with TRBJ2-2; possibly TRBD2 for D (6 bases). The CDR3 consists of 12 residues. V lost 11 bases and J lost 8, with 15 bases in between. CDR3 protein: CAGGLVFGELFF. Here the CDR3 DNA reads TGTGCCGGGGGACTGGTCTTTGGGGAGCTGTTTTTT.

This sequence joins TRBV6-5 and TRBJ1-3; D not certain. The CDR3 consists of 15 residues. V lost 10 bases, J lost 0 bases, and 16 bases lay in between. From germline, CDR1 is MNHEY and CDR2 SVGAGI. CDR3 protein: CATRPVSYSGNTIYF. Here the CDR3 DNA reads TGTGCCACCCGACCAGTCTCTTACTCTGGAAACACCATATATTTT.

The chain combines TRBV27 with TRBJ2-3; TRBD2 matches at 13 bases. V dropped 1 base and J dropped 2; count of bases not matched to a gene: 6. CDR1 and CDR2 (germline): MNHEY, SMNVEV (reference sequence). This CDR3 is 18 amino acids long. The CDR3 reads CASSLWGLAGLTTDTQYF. CDR3 nucleotides: TGTGCCAGCAGTTTATGGGGACTAGCGGGGTTGACCACAGATACGCAGTATTTT.

The genes are TRBV7-3 and TRBJ2-7; D may match TRBD1 or TRBD2 (5 bases each). The germline gives CDR1 SGHTA, CDR2 FQGTGA. This CDR3 spans 13 amino acids. Trimming removed 5 bases from V and 6 bases from J, with 14 bases in between. For the CDR3, the DNA is TGTGCCAGCAGCCGCGGTCGTGGGGGCGAGCAGTACTTC. Its protein is CASSRGRGGEQYF.

The J gene is TRBJ1-5, the V gene TRBV5-1; 9 positions match TRBD1. This CDR3 contains 15 residues. Germline CDR1 is SGHRS and CDR2 is YFSETQ. V shed 4 bases, J shed 5 bases, and the junction held 7 bases outside the gene matches. The DNA of the CDR3 is TGCGCCAGCAGCCCGGGGACAGGGTGGGATCAGCCCCAGCATTTT. It is translated as CASSPGTGWDQPQHF.